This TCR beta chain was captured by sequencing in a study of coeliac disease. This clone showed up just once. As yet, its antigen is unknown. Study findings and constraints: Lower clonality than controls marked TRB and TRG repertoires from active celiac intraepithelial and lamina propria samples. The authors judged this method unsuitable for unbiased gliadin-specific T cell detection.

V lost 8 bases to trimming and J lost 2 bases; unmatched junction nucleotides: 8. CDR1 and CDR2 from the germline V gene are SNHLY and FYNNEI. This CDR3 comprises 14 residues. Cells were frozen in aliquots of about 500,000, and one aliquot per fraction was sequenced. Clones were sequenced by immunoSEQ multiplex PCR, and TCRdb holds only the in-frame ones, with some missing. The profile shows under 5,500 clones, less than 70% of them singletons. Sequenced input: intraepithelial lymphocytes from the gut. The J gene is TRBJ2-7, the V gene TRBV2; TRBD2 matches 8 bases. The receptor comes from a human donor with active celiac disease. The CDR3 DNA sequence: TGTGCCAGCGATCCGGGGGGGCCTACCTACGAGCAGTACTTC. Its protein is CASDPGGPTYEQYF.